This T cell receptor (beta chain) was captured in a study of OX40 agonist ivuxolimab in advanced cancers. Study background: With ivuxolimab, an agonistic anti-OX40 (CD134) antibody, patients were treated. Every 2 weeks, ivuxolimab was infused into the patients intravenously at between 0.01 and 10 mg/kg.

The CDR3 contains 18 residues. Trimming cost V 2 bases and J 6 bases; bases outside gene matches: 19. The germline gives CDR1 MNHGY, CDR2 SVAAGI. Clones were sequenced by immunoSEQ multiplex PCR, and TCRdb holds only the in-frame ones, with some missing. The sample records tens of thousands of clones, 80% to 90% being singletons. This receptor was obtained from an adult with an advanced solid tumor such as melanoma, head and neck, liver or kidney cancer. The gene calls are TRBV6-9 and TRBJ2-7, with 7 nucleotides matching TRBD1. Sample: CD4+ or CD8+ T cells sorted from blood, taken in a trial of the OX40 agonist ivuxolimab. CDR3 nucleotide sequence: TGTGCCAGCAGTTATAATCGGTTGGGGACAGCCGTGATTTGCGAGCAGTACTTC. Protein product: CASSYNRLGTAVICEQYF.